Here is one T cell receptor (beta chain) with its context. Its antigen is as yet unknown. Germline V gene sequence: CDR1 SGHAT, CDR2 FQNNGV. There are 19 residues in the CDR3. TCRdb re-called the 5' RACE reads; one entry per CDR3 protein, DNA not given. The sample's table shows about 260,000 distinct CDR3 sequences. The data originate from a study of T cells expressing NK-cell markers. Study overall: Sorted CD3+CD56+NKG2C+, CD3+CD56+NKG2C- and CD3+CD56-NKG2C+ T-cell subsets were beta-chain profiled. With respect to HCMV, most of the eight sequenced donors were seropositive, and one was seronegative.

Study outcomes and limitations: The contribution of dominant NKG2C+ clonotypes to CD8+ T cells in about six donors was roughly 1.0-7.5%.

This receptor was obtained from a woman between 18 and 75 years old in good health. Sequencing was carried out using blood T cells: a sorted CD56 or NKG2C T cell subset, CD4+ or CD8+ T cells, or bulk PBMC T cells (not recorded which). The rearrangement joins TRBV11-2 to TRBJ1-5. The CDR3 sequence: CASSLYYRNKGVYGQPQHF.